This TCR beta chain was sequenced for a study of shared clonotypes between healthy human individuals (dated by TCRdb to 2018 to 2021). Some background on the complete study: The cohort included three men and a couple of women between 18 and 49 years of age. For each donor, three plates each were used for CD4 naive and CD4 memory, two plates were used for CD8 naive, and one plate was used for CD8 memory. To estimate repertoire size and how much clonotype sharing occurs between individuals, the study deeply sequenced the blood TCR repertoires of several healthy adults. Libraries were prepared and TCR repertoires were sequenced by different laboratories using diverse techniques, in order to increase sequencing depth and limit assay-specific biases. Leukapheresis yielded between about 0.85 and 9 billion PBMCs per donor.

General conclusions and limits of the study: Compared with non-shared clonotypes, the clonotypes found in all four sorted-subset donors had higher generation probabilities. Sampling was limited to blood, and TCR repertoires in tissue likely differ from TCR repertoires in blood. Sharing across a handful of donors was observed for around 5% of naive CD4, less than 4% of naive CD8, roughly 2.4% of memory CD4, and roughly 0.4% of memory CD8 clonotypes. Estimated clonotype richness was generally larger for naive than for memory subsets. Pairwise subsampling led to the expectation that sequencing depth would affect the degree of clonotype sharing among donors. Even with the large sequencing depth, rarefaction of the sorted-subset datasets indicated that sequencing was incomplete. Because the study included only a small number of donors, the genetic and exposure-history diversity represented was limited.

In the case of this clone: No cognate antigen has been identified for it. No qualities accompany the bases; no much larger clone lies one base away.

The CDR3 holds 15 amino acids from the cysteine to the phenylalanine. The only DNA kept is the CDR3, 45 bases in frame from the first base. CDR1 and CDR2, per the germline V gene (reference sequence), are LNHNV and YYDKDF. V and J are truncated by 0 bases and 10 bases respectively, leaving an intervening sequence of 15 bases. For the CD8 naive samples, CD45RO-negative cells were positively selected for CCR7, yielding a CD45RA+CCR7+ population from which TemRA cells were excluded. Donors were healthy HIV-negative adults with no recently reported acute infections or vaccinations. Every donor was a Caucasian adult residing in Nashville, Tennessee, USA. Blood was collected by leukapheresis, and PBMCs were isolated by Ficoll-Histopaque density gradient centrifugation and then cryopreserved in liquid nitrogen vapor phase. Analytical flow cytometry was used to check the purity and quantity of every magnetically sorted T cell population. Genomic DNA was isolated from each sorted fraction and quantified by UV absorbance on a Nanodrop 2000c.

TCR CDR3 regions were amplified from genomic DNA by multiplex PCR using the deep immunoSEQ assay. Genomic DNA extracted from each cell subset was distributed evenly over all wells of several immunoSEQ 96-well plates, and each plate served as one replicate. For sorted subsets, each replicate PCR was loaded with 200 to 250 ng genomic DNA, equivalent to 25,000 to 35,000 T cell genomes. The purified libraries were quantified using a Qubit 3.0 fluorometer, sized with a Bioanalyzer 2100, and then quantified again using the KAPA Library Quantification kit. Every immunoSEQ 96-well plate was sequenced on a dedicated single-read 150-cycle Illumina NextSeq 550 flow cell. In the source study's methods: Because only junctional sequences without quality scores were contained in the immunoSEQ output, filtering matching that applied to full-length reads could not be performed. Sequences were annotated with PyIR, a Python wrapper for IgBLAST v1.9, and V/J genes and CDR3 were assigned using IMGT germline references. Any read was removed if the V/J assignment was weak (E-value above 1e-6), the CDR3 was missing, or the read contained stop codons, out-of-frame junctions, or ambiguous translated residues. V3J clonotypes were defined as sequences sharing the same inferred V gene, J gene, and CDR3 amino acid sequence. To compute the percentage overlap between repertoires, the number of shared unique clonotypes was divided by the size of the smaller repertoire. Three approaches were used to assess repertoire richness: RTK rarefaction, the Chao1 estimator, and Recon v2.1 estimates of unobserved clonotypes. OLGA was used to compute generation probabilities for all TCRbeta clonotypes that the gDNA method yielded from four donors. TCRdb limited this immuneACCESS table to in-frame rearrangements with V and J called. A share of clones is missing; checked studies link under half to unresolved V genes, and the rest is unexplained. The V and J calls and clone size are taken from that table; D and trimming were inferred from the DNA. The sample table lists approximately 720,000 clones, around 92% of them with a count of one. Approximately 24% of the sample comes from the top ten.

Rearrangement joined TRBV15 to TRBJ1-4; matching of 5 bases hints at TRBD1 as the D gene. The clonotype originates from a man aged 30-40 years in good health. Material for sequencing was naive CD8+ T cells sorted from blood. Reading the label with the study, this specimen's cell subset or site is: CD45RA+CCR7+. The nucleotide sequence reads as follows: TGTGCCACCAGCAGAGATCGGGCAGGGTCGGCAAAACTGTTTTTT. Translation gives CATSRDRAGSAKLFF. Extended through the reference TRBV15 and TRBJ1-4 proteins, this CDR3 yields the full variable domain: DAMVIQNPRYQVTQFGKPVTLSCSQTLNHNVMYWYQQKSSQAPKLLFHYYDKDFNNEADTPDNFQSRRPNTSFCFLDIRSPGLGDTAMYLCATSRDRAGSAKLFFGSGTQLSVL.